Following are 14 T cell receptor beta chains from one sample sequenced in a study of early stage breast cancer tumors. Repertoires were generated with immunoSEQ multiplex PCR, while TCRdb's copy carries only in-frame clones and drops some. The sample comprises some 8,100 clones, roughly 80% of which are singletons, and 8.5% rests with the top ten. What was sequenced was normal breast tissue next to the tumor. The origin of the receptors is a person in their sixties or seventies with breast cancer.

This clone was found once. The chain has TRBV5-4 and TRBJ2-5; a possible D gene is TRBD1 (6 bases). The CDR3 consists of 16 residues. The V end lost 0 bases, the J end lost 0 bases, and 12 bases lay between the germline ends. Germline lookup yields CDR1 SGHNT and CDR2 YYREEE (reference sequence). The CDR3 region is CASSLGARGHQETQYF. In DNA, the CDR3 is TGTGCCAGCAGCTTGGGAGCCAGGGGACACCAAGAGACCCAGTACTTC.

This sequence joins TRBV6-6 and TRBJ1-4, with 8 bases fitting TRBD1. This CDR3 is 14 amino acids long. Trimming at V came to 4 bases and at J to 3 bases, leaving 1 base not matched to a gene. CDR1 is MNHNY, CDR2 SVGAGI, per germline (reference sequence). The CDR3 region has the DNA TGTGCCAGCAGTTTGACAGGGGCTAATGAAAAACTGTTTTTT. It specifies CASSLTGANEKLFF.

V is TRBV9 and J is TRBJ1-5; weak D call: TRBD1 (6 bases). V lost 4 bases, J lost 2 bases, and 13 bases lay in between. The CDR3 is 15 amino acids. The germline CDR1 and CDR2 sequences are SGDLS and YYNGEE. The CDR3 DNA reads TGTGCCAGCAGCAGGGGGTTCAATGGCAATCAGCCCCAGCATTTT. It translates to CASSRGFNGNQPQHF.

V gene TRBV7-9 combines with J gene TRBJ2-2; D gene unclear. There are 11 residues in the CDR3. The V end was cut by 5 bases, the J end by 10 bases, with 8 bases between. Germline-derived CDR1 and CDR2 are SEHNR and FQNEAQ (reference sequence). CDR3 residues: CASSPLEELFF. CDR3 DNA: TGTGCCAGCAGCCCTCTTGAGGAGCTGTTTTTT.

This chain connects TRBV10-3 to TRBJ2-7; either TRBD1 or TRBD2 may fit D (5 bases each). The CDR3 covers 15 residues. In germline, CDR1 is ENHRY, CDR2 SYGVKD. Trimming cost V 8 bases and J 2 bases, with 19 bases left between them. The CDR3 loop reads CAIPPEGKRAYEQYF. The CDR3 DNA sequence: TGTGCCATCCCCCCTGAGGGGAAGAGGGCCTACGAGCAGTACTTC.

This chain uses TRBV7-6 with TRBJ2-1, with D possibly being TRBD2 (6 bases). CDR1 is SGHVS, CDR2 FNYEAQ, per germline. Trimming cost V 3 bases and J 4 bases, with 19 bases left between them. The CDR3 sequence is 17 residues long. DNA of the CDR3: TGTGCCAGCAGCTTTGGCGGACTTCGGCGGGAATACAATGAGCAGTTCTTC. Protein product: CASSFGGLRREYNEQFF.

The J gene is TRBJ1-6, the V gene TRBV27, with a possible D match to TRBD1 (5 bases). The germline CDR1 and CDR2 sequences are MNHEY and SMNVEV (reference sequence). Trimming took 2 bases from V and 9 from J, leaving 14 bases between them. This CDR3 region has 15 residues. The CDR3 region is CASSLGARVLSPLHF. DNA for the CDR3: TGTGCCAGCAGTTTAGGGGCCAGGGTACTTTCACCCCTCCACTTT.

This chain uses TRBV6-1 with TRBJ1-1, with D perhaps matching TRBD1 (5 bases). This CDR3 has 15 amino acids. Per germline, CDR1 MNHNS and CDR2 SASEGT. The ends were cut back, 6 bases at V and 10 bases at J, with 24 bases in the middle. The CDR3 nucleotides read TGTGCCAGCAGGACCCGGGACGCCGGGGCAATAGGAGCTTTCTTT. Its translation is CASRTRDAGAIGAFF.

In DNA, the CDR3 is TGTGCCAGCAGCCACAATCTTGGGGGGGGCGGGGAGACCCAGTACTTC. Amino acids: CASSHNLGGGGETQYF. The V gene is TRBV9, the J gene TRBJ2-5; TRBD2 is a possible D gene (7 bases). CDR1 and CDR2 (germline): SGDLS, YYNGEE. The CDR3 has 16 amino acids. Trimming took 4 bases from V and 5 from J, leaving 21 bases between them.

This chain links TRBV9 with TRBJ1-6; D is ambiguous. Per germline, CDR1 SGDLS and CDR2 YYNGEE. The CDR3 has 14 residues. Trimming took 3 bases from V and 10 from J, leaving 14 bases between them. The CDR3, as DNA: TGTGCCAGCAGCGATCAGGTCTCTCAATCACCCCTCCACTTT. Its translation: CASSDQVSQSPLHF. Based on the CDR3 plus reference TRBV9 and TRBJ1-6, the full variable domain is DSGVTQTPKHLITATGQRVTLRCSPRSGDLSVYWYQQSLDQGLQFLIQYYNGEERAKGNILERFSAQQFPDLHSELNLSSLELGDSALYFCASSDQVSQSPLHFGNGTRLTVT.

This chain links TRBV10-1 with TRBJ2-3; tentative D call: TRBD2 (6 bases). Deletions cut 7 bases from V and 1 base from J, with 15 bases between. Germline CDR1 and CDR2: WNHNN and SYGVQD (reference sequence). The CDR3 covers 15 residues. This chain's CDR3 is CASTGGSEGTDTQYF. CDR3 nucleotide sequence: TGCGCCAGCACCGGGGGTAGCGAGGGCACAGATACGCAGTATTTT.

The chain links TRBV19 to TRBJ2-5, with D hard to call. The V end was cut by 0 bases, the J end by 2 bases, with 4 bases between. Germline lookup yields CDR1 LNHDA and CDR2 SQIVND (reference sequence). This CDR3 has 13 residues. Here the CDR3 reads CASSIDRQETQYF. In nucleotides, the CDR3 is TGTGCCAGTAGTATAGACAGGCAAGAGACCCAGTACTTC.

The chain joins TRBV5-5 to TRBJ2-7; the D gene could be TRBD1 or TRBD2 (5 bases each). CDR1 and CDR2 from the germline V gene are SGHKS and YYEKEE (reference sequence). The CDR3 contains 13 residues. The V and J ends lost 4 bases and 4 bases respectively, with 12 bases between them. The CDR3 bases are TGTGCCAGCAGCCATGGGACCCCTTACGAGCAGTACTTC. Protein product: CASSHGTPYEQYF.

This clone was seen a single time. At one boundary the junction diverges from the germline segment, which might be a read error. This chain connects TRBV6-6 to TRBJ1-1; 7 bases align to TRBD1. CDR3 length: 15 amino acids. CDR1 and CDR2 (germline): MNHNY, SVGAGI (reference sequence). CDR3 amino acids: CASSTTGAAGTEALF. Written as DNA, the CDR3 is TGTGCCAGCAGTACTACAGGGGCGGCGGGAACTGAAGCTCTCTTT.